These 23 T cell receptor beta chains originate from one sample sequenced in a study of T cells in Graves' hyperthyroidism and ophthalmopathy. Amplification yielded TCR beta CDR3 regions, with RNA transcripts as the source. TCR CDR3 regions were first amplified by RT-PCR with HTBI primers. MiXCR was run by TCRdb on the multiplex PCR reads, yielding one entry per CDR3 protein. This table has 95,000 to 110,000 distinct CDR3 sequences, 15% to 20% appearing once. Material for sequencing was blood. These receptors were taken from a woman between 45 and 60 years old with Graves' hyperthyroidism.

This clonotype was seen ten or more times. The V call is TRBV3-1, the J call TRBJ2-7; D is unclear. The CDR3 length is 12 residues. Trimming took off 3 bases at V and 1 base at J, with 4 bases between the two ends. The germline CDR1 and CDR2 sequences are LGHDT and YNNKEL (reference sequence). DNA of the CDR3: TGTGCCAGCAGCCAGCTTTCCTACGAGCAGTACTTC. Encoded protein: CASSQLSYEQYF.

This clonotype was detected many times. V and J are TRBV30 and TRBJ2-7, with 14 bases aligning to TRBD2. From germline, CDR1 is GTSNPN and CDR2 SVGIG (reference sequence). The CDR3 is 17 amino acids. V lost 0 bases, J lost 2 bases, and 6 bases stayed unmatched. This CDR3 reads CAWSVGRGLAGAYEQYV. DNA for the CDR3: TGTGCCTGGAGTGTAGGCAGGGGACTAGCGGGAGCCTACGAGCAGTACGTC.

This clonotype has at least ten counts. The genes are TRBV7-8 and TRBJ2-1, with TRBD2 identical over 11 bases. The V segment lost 0 bases and the J segment 9 bases; nucleotides outside the gene matches: 7. Germline CDR1 SGHVS, CDR2 FQNEAQ. This CDR3 is 16 amino acids long. The CDR3 DNA follows: TGTGCCAGCAGCTTAGCGGGACTAGCGGTAGGGGGTGAGCAGTTCTTC. Its protein is CASSLAGLAVGGEQFF.

This clonotype was found many times. The V gene is TRBV7-8, the J gene TRBJ2-5; D is ambiguous. From germline, CDR1 is SGHVS and CDR2 FQNEAQ. The CDR3 totals 15 residues. V was clipped by 3 bases and J by 2 bases, with 13 bases between them. In DNA form, the CDR3 reads TGTGCCAGCAGCTTCCAAGAGGCGCGGCAAGAGACCCAGTACTTC. It encodes CASSFQEARQETQYF.

This chain joins TRBV11-2 and TRBJ1-1; a possible D gene is TRBD1 (5 bases). V was shortened by 1 base and J by 4 bases, with 10 bases between the two germline ends. The CDR3 is 14 amino acids. The V gene's germline CDR1 is SGHAT and CDR2 FQNNGV. This chain's CDR3 is CASSLAAGATEAFF. The CDR3 coding sequence is TGTGCCAGCAGCTTAGCAGCCGGGGCCACTGAAGCTTTCTTT.

Details on this clonotype: This could be a read error, since a much larger clone is one nucleotide away. The V gene is TRBV7-3, the J gene TRBJ2-4; 7 positions match TRBD2. The CDR3 runs to 14 residues. Germline CDR1 and CDR2: SGHTA and FQGTGA. The CDR3 nucleotides are TGTGCCAGCAGCCCCTCTGGGGGGGGAAACACTCAGTACTTC. Translated: CASSPSGGGNTQYF.

The table lists this clonotype with many counts. The J gene is TRBJ2-1, the V gene TRBV7-9; either TRBD1 or TRBD2 may supply D (5 bases each). This CDR3 contains 17 residues. Trimming removed 4 bases from V and 3 bases from J, with 19 bases in between. Germline CDR1 SEHNR, CDR2 FQNEAQ (reference sequence). CDR3 amino acids: CASSSTTDGTVYNEQFF. CDR3 DNA sequence: TGTGCCAGCAGCTCAACAACGGACGGGACGGTCTACAATGAGCAGTTCTTC.

In its sample, this clonotype was seen a few times. Since a much larger clone is just one base distant, this may be a read error. The chain is built from TRBV30 and TRBJ1-6; the D gene is possibly TRBD1 (6 bases). Germline V lookup: CDR1 GTSNPN, CDR2 SVGIG (reference sequence). There are 14 residues in the CDR3. V was clipped by 4 bases and J by 11 bases, with 18 bases between them. The CDR3 spells CAWTPQGTGPPLHF. The CDR3 DNA follows: TGTGCCTGGACCCCTCAGGGGACGGGTCCACCCCTCCACTTT. The full variable domain, in which reference TRBV30 and TRBJ1-6 provide the parts outside the CDR3, is SQTIHQWPATLVQPVGSPLSLECTVEGTSNPNLYWYRQAAGRGLQLLFYSVGIGQISSEVPQNLSASRPQDRQFILSSKKLLLSDSGFYLCAWTPQGTGPPLHFGNGTRLTVT.

There are many counts of this clonotype. V is TRBV2 and J is TRBJ2-3; 10 bases agree with TRBD2. CDR1 and CDR2 (germline): SNHLY, FYNNEI. The CDR3 covers 18 residues. V was clipped by 6 bases and J by 2 bases; unmatched bases: 14. In DNA form, the CDR3 reads TGTGCCAGCAGGGAAAGGGCAGTAGCGGGAGGTAACACAGATACGCAGTATTTT. Encoded protein: CASRERAVAGGNTDTQYF.

This clonotype came up many times. A read error may explain this, as a much larger clone is one base away. The genes are TRBV28 and TRBJ2-1; 9 nucleotides agree with TRBD1. Germline values: CDR1 MDHEN, CDR2 SYDVKM. This CDR3 has 18 amino acids. CDR3: CASSSSPGGQGTYNEQLF. CDR3 DNA sequence: TGTGCCAGCAGTTCCTCTCCTGGGGGACAGGGAACCTACAATGAGCAGCTCTTC.

This clonotype showed up many times. V is TRBV18 and J is TRBJ2-7; 9 nucleotides line up with TRBD2. V was pared by 3 bases and J by 3 bases, with 9 bases of the junction left unmatched. The CDR3 loop spans 16 amino acids. The germline V gene has CDR1 KGHSH and CDR2 LQKENI. CDR3 sequence (DNA): TGTGCCAGCTCACCCGGCGGGAGGGCCCCTTTCTACGAGCAGTACTTC. This gives the protein CASSPGGRAPFYEQYF.

This clonotype was counted ten times or more. The CDR3 DNA is TGTGCCATCAGTCCCCGGACTAGCGGGAGAGGCAACAATGAGCAGTTCTTC. This encodes CAISPRTSGRGNNEQFF. The V call is TRBV10-3, the J call TRBJ2-1; TRBD2 agrees at 13 bases. This CDR3 has 17 amino acids. From germline, CDR1 is ENHRY and CDR2 SYGVKD. The V segment lost 5 bases and the J segment 5 bases; nucleotides outside the gene matches: 9.

In this sample, this clonotype turned up many times. The rearrangement uses TRBV11-3 and TRBJ2-1; D perhaps matches TRBD2 (6 bases). Per germline, CDR1 SGHNT and CDR2 YENEEA. V lost 5 bases and J lost 10, with 21 bases in between. CDR3 size: 15 residues. CDR3 bases: TGTGCCAGCAGCGCGACAACAAGTCCTGGGGGGGAGCAGTTCTTC. Amino acid sequence: CASSATTSPGGEQFF.

This clonotype was counted ten times or more. This chain links TRBV20-1 with TRBJ2-7, with D possibly matching TRBD2 (6 bases). With 8 bases removed from V and 4 bases from J, the gap between germline ends came to 18 bases. The germline gives CDR1 DFQATT, CDR2 SNEGSKA (reference sequence). CDR3 length: 13 amino acids. The CDR3 region is CSTHALGRYEQYF. In nucleotides, the CDR3 is TGCAGTACTCATGCTTTAGGGAGGTACGAGCAGTACTTC.

This clonotype was detected ten times or more. The V gene is TRBV5-1, the J gene TRBJ2-7, with 8 bases fitting TRBD2. The CDR3 length is 17 residues. Looked up from germline, CDR1 is SGHRS and CDR2 is YFSETQ. The V gene end was trimmed by 3 bases and the J gene end by 1 base; junction bases not matched to a gene: 12. DNA for the CDR3: TGCGCCAGCAGCTCACCGACTAGCGTGAAGGGGTCCTACGAGCAGTACTTC. It is translated as CASSSPTSVKGSYEQYF.

Many counts were recorded for this clonotype. The chain uses TRBV24-1 and TRBJ2-3; D call uncertain. CDR1 KGHDR and CDR2 SFDVKD come from the germline V gene. The CDR3 contains 14 residues. Deletions cut 0 bases from V and 4 bases from J, with 7 bases between. CDR3 sequence reads: CATSDLGRPDTQYF. As DNA, the CDR3 is TGTGCCACCAGTGATTTGGGACGACCAGATACGCAGTATTTT.

This clonotype was recorded many times. The J gene is TRBJ2-3, the V gene TRBV11-2; a possible D gene is TRBD2 (6 bases). Trimming removed 5 bases from V and 0 bases from J, with 15 bases in between. Germline CDR1 is SGHAT and CDR2 is FQNNGV. This CDR3 spans 16 amino acids. In nucleotides, the CDR3 is TGTGCCAGCAGCGGGCGGGAAGCGGCTAGCACAGATACGCAGTATTTT. Amino acids: CASSGREAASTDTQYF.

The rearrangement links TRBV19 to TRBJ1-1; tentative D call: TRBD1 (5 bases). The CDR3 extends over 15 amino acids. Trimming took off 7 bases at V and 3 bases at J, with 18 bases between the two ends. Per the germline V gene, CDR1 is LNHDA and CDR2 is SQIVND (reference sequence). CDR3 protein: CASTGTEGRDTEAFF. The CDR3 DNA reads TGTGCCAGTACGGGGACGGAAGGAAGAGACACTGAAGCTTTCTTT.

V and J are TRBV4-2 and TRBJ2-3; D might be TRBD2 (6 bases). Germline V gene data show CDR1 as LGHNA and CDR2 as YNFKEQ. The CDR3 covers 16 residues. Trimming stripped 1 base from V and 0 bases from J, with 11 bases between. CDR3 DNA: TGTGCCAGCAGCCAAGGTGCAGGAGGGAGCACAGATACGCAGTATTTT. Translated: CASSQGAGGSTDTQYF.

Turning to this clonotype: A read error may account for a junction end that differs from germline. The chain couples TRBV11-1 to TRBJ1-6; TRBD1 aligns across 7 bases. There are 15 residues in the CDR3. Germline V gives CDR1 SGHAT, CDR2 FQDESV (reference sequence). This CDR3 is CASSRGTDNNSPLHF. CDR3 bases: TGCGCCAGCAGCCGTGGGACAGATAATAATTCACCCCTCCACTTT.

This clonotype was recorded at least ten times. This chain links TRBV30 with TRBJ2-3; possible D gene TRBD2, 6 bases. The germline V gene encodes CDR1 GTSNPN and CDR2 SVGIG (reference sequence). V dropped 4 bases and J dropped 4 bases, with 21 bases sitting between them. This CDR3 is 16 amino acids long. The CDR3 is CAWIPMGRSRADTQYF. DNA for the CDR3: TGTGCCTGGATCCCAATGGGGAGGTCCAGGGCAGATACGCAGTATTTT.

At least ten counts were recorded for this clonotype. The V gene is TRBV12-3 or TRBV12-4, the J gene TRBJ1-5, with unresolved D. CDR3 size: 12 residues. The ends were cut back, 5 bases at V and 9 bases at J, with 11 bases in the middle. Here the CDR3 reads CASSTRPGPQHF. The DNA for the CDR3 is TGTGCCAGCAGTACACGACCCGGGCCCCAGCATTTT.

This clonotype was observed at least ten times. This chain links TRBV28 with TRBJ2-5; unclear D gene. The CDR3 is 15 residues long. V lost 6 bases and J lost 4, with 18 bases in between. Germline V gene data show CDR1 as MDHEN and CDR2 as SYDVKM. The CDR3 loop is CASSPVGTRRETQYF. In DNA form, the CDR3 reads TGTGCCAGCAGCCCCGTCGGCACGAGGAGAGAGACCCAGTACTTC.